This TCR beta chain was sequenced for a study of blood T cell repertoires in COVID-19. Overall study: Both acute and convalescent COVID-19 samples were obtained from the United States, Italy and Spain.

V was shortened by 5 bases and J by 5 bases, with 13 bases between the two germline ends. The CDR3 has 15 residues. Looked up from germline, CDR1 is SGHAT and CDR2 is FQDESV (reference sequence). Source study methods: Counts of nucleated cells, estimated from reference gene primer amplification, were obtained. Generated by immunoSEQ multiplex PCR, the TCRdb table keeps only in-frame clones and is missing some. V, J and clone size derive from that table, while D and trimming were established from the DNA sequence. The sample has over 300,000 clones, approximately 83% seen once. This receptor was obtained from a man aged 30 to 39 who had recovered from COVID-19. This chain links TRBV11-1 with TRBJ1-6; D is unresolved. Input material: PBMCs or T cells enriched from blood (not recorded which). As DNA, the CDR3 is TGTGCCAGCAGCGGAGCGGAATTCGATAATTCACCCCTCCACTTT. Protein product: CASSGAEFDNSPLHF. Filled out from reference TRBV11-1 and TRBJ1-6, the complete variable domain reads EAEVAQSPRYKITEKSQAVAFWCDPISGHATLYWYRQILGQGPELLVQFQDESVVDDSQLPKDRFSAERLKGVDSTLKIQPAELGDSAMYLCASSGAEFDNSPLHFGNGTRLTVT.